A selection of T cell receptor beta chains follows, all from one sample in a study of chemoradiotherapy in HPV16-positive cancers. Here immunoSEQ multiplex PCR was the method, and the copy in TCRdb shows in-frame clones only, minus some. The table shows 40,000 to 60,000 clones, with about nine tenths occurring only once. Sequencing was performed on blood, taken from a patient who underwent chemoradiotherapy. The receptor source for this set is a human donor with HPV-associated anogenital cancer. The CDR3 runs from the conserved cysteine through the conserved F or W. Fields, in order: D gene, clone size, V gene, J gene, CDR3 protein, CDR3 DNA. The D gene is left open where the match is weak. Where a row states a size, it is once, few, many or the class of an expanded clone; other rows omit it.

-	once	TRBV5-1	TRBJ2-5	CASSFGQAETQYF	TGCGCCAGCAGCTTCGGACAAGCAGAGACCCAGTACTTC
TRBD1	-	TRBV6-5	TRBJ2-1	CASSYGRQGAIYEQFF	TGTGCCAGCAGTTACGGGAGACAGGGGGCGATTTATGAGCAGTTCTTC
TRBD1	-	TRBV9	TRBJ2-2	CASSDLRDRNTGELFF	TGTGCCAGCAGCGACCTCCGGGACAGGAACACCGGGGAGCTGTTTTTT
-	-	TRBV10-1	TRBJ1-3	CASGLGNTIYF	TGCGCCAGCGGTCTGGGAAACACCATATATTTT
TRBD1	-	TRBV7-9	TRBJ1-1	CASEETGANTEAFF	TGTGCGAGCGAGGAGACAGGGGCTAACACTGAAGCTTTCTTT
-	-	TRBV9	TRBJ2-3	CASSVAGGQSTDTQYF	TGTGCCAGCAGCGTAGCAGGGGGGCAGAGCACAGATACGCAGTATTTT
TRBD1	-	TRBV2	TRBJ2-7	CASSIGQGNTYEQYF	TGTGCCAGCAGCATTGGACAGGGAAACACCTACGAGCAGTACTTC
TRBD1	few	TRBV13	TRBJ2-7	CASSGQGGQYF	TGTGCCAGCAGCGGACAGGGCGGGCAGTACTTC
-	once	TRBV6-5	TRBJ1-1	CASSYSIENTEAFF	TGTGCCAGCAGTTACTCAATTGAGAACACTGAAGCTTTCTTT
-	-	TRBV6-5	TRBJ1-1	CASSSFIIMNTEAFF	TGTGCCAGCAGCTCGTTTATTATCATGAACACTGAAGCTTTCTTT
-	once	TRBV4-3	TRBJ2-5	CASSQEGRGQETQYF	TGCGCCAGCAGCCAAGAGGGCAGGGGACAAGAGACCCAGTACTTC
TRBD2	-	TRBV7-2	TRBJ2-2	CASSSPGLAATGELFF	TGTGCCAGCAGCTCTCCGGGACTAGCGGCCACCGGGGAGCTGTTTTTT
-	-	TRBV9	TRBJ2-7	CASSPRRESYEQYF	TGTGCCAGCAGCCCCCGCCGGGAATCCTACGAGCAGTACTTC
TRBD1	-	TRBV9	TRBJ1-2	CASSVEGGGSYGYTF	TGTGCCAGCAGCGTAGAAGGGGGCGGAAGCTATGGCTACACCTTC
TRBD2	-	TRBV6-1	TRBJ2-2	CATPLGTSHTGELFF	TGTGCCACTCCACTCGGGACTAGCCACACCGGGGAGCTGTTTTTT
TRBD1	-	TRBV7-2	TRBJ1-1	CASSQTGGRGTEAFF	TGTGCCAGCAGCCAGACAGGGGGTAGGGGCACTGAAGCTTTCTTT